These 4 T cell receptor beta chains originate from one sample sequenced in a study of cytomegalovirus exposure and HLA in healthy donors. PCR used 60 Vbeta primers and 13 Jbeta primers. The data were produced by immunoSEQ multiplex PCR, yet TCRdb's version contains in-frame clones alone and is incomplete. Altogether about 150,000 clones are present, less than 65% being singletons, with the ten largest covering 2.5% to 3.5%. The sequencing sample was made of PBMCs. The receptors come from a woman aged 25 to 39 in good health and CMV-seropositive.

The chain links TRBV4-1 to TRBJ1-2; 8 bases line up with TRBD1. Per the germline V gene, CDR1 is MGHRA and CDR2 is YSYEKL. V lost 3 bases to trimming and J lost 11 bases; unmatched junction nucleotides: 14. The CDR3 sequence is 15 residues long. CDR3 region: CASSHPWGQAPGYTF. The CDR3 nucleotides read TGCGCCAGCAGCCATCCCTGGGGACAGGCCCCTGGGTACACCTTC.

This chain joins TRBV27 and TRBJ2-7; D is possibly TRBD1 (6 bases). The V gene lost 0 bases and the J gene lost 3 bases, with 12 bases spanning the gap. Per germline, CDR1 MNHEY and CDR2 SMNVEV (reference sequence). The CDR3 is 15 amino acids. This CDR3 is CASSLSLGQFYEQYF. As DNA, the CDR3 is TGTGCCAGCAGTTTATCGTTAGGACAGTTCTACGAGCAGTACTTC.

The rearrangement joins TRBV4-1 to TRBJ2-3, with D unresolved. This CDR3 spans 14 amino acids. V shed 1 base and J shed 8 bases, with 13 bases lying between them. Germline loops: CDR1 MGHRA, CDR2 YSYEKL. The CDR3 DNA reads as TGCGCCAGCAGCCAAGTTGGGCTTCTCGGTACGCAGTATTTT. Its translation is CASSQVGLLGTQYF.

V and J are TRBV28 and TRBJ2-3, with 7 nucleotides matching TRBD1. Germline trimming cut 5 bases from V and 14 bases from J; bases unmatched to any gene: 13. The germline gives CDR1 MDHEN, CDR2 SYDVKM. This CDR3 contains 13 residues. This chain's CDR3 is CASSGGADRSAYF. CDR3 coding DNA: TGTGCCAGCAGTGGTGGAGCGGACAGGTCGGCGTATTTT.